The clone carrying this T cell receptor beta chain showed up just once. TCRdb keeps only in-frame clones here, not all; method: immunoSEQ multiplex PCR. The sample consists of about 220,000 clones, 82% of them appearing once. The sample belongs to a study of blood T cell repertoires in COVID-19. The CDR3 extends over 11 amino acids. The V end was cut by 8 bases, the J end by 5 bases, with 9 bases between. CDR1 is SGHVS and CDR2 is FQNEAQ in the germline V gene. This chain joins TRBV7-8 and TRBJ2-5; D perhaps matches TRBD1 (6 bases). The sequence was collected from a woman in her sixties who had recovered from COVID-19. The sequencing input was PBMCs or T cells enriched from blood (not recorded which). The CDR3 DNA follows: TGTGCCAGCGGGCAGGGGGAGACCCAGTACTTC. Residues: CASGQGETQYF.